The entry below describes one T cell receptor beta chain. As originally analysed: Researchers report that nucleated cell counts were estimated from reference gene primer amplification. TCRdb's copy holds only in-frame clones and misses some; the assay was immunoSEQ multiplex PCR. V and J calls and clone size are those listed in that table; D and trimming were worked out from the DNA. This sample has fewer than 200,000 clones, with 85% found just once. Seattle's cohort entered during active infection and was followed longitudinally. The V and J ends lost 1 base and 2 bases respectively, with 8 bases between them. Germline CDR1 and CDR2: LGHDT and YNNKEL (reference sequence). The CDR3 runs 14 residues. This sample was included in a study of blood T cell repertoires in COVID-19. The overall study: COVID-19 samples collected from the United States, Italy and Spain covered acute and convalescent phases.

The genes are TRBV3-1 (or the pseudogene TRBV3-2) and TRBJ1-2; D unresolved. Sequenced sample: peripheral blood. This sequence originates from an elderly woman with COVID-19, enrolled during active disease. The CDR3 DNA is TGTGCCAGCAGCCAAGTGGAGGGCAACTATGGCTACACCTTC. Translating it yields CASSQVEGNYGYTF.